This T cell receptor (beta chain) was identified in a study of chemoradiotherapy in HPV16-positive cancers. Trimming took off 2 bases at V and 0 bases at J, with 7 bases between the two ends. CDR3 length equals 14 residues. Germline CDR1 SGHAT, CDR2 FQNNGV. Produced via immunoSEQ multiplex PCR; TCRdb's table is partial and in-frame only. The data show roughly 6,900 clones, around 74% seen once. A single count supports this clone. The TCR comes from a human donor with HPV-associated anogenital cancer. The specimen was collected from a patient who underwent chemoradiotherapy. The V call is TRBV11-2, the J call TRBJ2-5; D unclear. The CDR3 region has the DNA TGTGCCAGCAGCTTAAGCACCTACCAAGAGACCCAGTACTTC. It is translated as CASSLSTYQETQYF.